The entry below gives a single T cell receptor (beta chain) sequence along with its context. Its target is unknown. TCRdb reprocessed the 5' RACE reads via MiXCR and lists one record per CDR3 protein. In the table there are 140,000 or so distinct CDR3 sequences, 19% of which are singletons. The CDR3 runs to 16 residues. Deletions cut 2 bases from V and 0 bases from J, with 12 bases between. Germline V CDR1 and CDR2: LGHDT, YNNKEL (reference sequence). This entry is derived from a study of T-cell memory formation after mild COVID-19. Whole-study results and caveats: Clones that got smaller from day 15 to 85 had even CD4/CD8, while clones growing later tipped toward CD4+.

The sequenced material came from PBMCs or a T cell subset sorted from them (not recorded which). The TCR comes from an adult woman who had mild COVID-19 (a few samples of this study predate the infection). Cell type and time point are not known. This rearrangement joins TRBV3-1 to TRBJ2-3; no clear D gene. This CDR3 reads CASSQLPPGSTDTQYF. The CDR3 DNA is TGTGCCAGCAGCCAACTACCTCCTGGAAGCACAGATACGCAGTATTTT.